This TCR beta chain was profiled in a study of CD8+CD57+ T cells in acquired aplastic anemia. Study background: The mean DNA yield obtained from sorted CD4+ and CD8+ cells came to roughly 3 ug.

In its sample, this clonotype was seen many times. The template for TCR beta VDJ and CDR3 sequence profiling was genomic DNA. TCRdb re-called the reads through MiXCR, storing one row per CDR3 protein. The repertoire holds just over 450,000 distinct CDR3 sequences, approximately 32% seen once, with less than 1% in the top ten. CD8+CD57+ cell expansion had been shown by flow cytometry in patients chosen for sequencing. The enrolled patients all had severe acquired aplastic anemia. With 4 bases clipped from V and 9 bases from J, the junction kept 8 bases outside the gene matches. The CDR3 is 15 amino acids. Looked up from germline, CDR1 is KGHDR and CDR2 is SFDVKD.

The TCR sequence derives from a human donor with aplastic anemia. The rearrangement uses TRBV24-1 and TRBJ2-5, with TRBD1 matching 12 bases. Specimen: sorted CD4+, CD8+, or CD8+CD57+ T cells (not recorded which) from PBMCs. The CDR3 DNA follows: TGTGCCACCAGTGAGTCCGGGACAGGGGGCGCGCCCCAGTACTTC. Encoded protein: CATSESGTGGAPQYF.